This passage covers 21 T cell receptor beta chains from one sample sequenced in a study of OX40 agonist ivuxolimab in advanced cancers. This table comes from immunoSEQ multiplex PCR, and its TCRdb copy is limited to in-frame clones, with some not included. The repertoire includes 40,000 to 50,000 clones, roughly 86% of them detected once, and approximately 1% sits in the top ten. Sequenced material: CD4+ or CD8+ T cells sorted from blood, taken in a trial of the OX40 agonist ivuxolimab. These TCRs come from an adult with an advanced solid tumor such as melanoma, head and neck, liver or kidney cancer.

The chain carries TRBV19 and TRBJ2-4; D may be TRBD2 (5 bases). Trimming took off 9 bases at V and 7 bases at J, with 13 bases between the two ends. The CDR3 extends over 12 amino acids. CDR1 and CDR2 (germline): LNHDA, SQIVND (reference sequence). Here the CDR3 reads CASQSTGNIQYF. The CDR3 nucleotides are TGTGCCAGCCAATCCACGGGGAACATTCAGTACTTC.

The V and J genes are TRBV11-2 and TRBJ2-5; the match to TRBD2 covers 9 bases. The CDR3 runs to 15 residues. The germline V gene encodes CDR1 SGHAT and CDR2 FQNNGV. V was clipped by 3 bases and J by 2 bases; unmatched bases: 4. CDR3 nucleotide sequence: TGTGCCAGCAGCTTCGGGCTAGCGGGGCAAGAGACCCAGTACTTC. This codes for CASSFGLAGQETQYF.

The chain carries TRBV15 and TRBJ2-1; the D is unclear. The CDR3 runs 14 residues. In germline, CDR1 is LNHNV, CDR2 YYDKDF (reference sequence). V was pared by 6 bases and J by 0 bases, with 9 bases between. CDR3 amino acids: CATRVQSSYNEQFF. CDR3 nucleotide sequence: TGTGCCACCAGGGTTCAGAGCTCCTACAATGAGCAGTTCTTC.

The chain combines TRBV5-6 with TRBJ2-3; TRBD2 agrees at 13 bases. Trimming removed 6 bases from V and 6 bases from J; junction bases left unmatched: 10. CDR1 and CDR2 (germline): SGHDT, YYEEEE. The CDR3 contains 16 residues. This CDR3 is CASTLGLAGFDDTQYF. As DNA, the CDR3 is TGTGCCAGCACTTTGGGACTAGCGGGATTCGACGATACGCAGTATTTT.

This chain links TRBV7-2 with TRBJ2-3, with D tentatively TRBD2 (5 bases). This CDR3 contains 15 residues. The germline V and J ends were trimmed by 6 bases and 2 bases, with 15 bases remaining between them. Per the germline V gene, CDR1 is SGHTA and CDR2 is FQGNSA. CDR3 sequence reads: CASSFRGSITDTQYF. CDR3 bases: TGTGCCAGCAGTTTTAGAGGGTCCATCACAGATACGCAGTATTTT.

The chain uses TRBV7-6 and TRBJ2-7, with D uncertain. Trimming stripped 2 bases from V and 5 bases from J, with 7 bases between. Germline V gene sequence: CDR1 SGHVS, CDR2 FNYEAQ. The CDR3 extends over 12 amino acids. The CDR3 DNA reads TGTGCCAGCAGCTTATTTGGGCACGAGCAGTACTTC. As protein: CASSLFGHEQYF.

The rearrangement uses TRBV6-1 and TRBJ2-5, with D tentatively TRBD1 (5 bases). The CDR3 runs 15 residues. Trimming removed 2 bases from V and 4 bases from J, with 14 bases in between. Germline CDR1 MNHNS, CDR2 SASEGT. In DNA, the CDR3 is TGTGCCAGCAGTGAATTGGGGCAGGGTCGAGAGACCCAGTACTTC. Its translation: CASSELGQGRETQYF.

The rearrangement uses TRBV30 and TRBJ2-2; D might be TRBD2 (6 bases). There are 13 residues in the CDR3. The ends were cut back, 1 base at V and 4 bases at J, with 7 bases in the middle. Per the germline V gene, CDR1 is GTSNPN and CDR2 is SVGIG (reference sequence). In nucleotides, the CDR3 is TGTGCCTGGAGTGGCGGGGTCACCGGGGAGCTGTTTTTT. It encodes CAWSGGVTGELFF.

This clone was observed once. This chain links TRBV7-3 with TRBJ2-7; D possibly corresponds to TRBD1 (6 bases). The CDR3 consists of 15 residues. Trimming took 4 bases from V and 3 from J, leaving 16 bases between them. Germline lookup yields CDR1 SGHTA and CDR2 FQGTGA. CDR3 nucleotides: TGTGCCAGCAGCTCCTACGTCGGACAGTACTACGAGCAGTACTTC. Amino acids: CASSSYVGQYYEQYF.

This clone was seen once. V and J are TRBV7-2 and TRBJ2-1; D uncertain. The V end lost 5 bases, the J end lost 0 bases, and 14 bases lay between the germline ends. Germline V gene sequence: CDR1 SGHTA, CDR2 FQGNSA. This CDR3 region has 16 residues. The chain's CDR3 is CASSKGSGTSYNEQFF. Here the CDR3 DNA reads TGTGCCAGCAGCAAAGGGTCGGGTACCTCCTACAATGAGCAGTTCTTC.

DNA for the CDR3: TGCGCCAGCAGCTTAAGACGGACCTCCTCCTACGAGCAGTACTTC. It is translated as CASSLRRTSSYEQYF. V usage is TRBV4-1 and J usage is TRBJ2-7, with D uncertain. CDR3 length: 15 amino acids. The germline V and J ends were trimmed by 5 bases and 0 bases, with 14 bases remaining between them. Per the germline V gene, CDR1 is MGHRA and CDR2 is YSYEKL.

In regard to this clone: The same CDR3 also results from other DNA sequences found in this sample. This chain uses TRBV7-2 with TRBJ2-1; D unresolved. Trimming took 3 bases from V and 4 from J, leaving 7 bases between them. Germline V gives CDR1 SGHTA, CDR2 FQGNSA. The CDR3 covers 13 residues. CDR3 sequence (DNA): TGTGCCAGCAGCTTCGGCCGTTACAATGAGCAGTTCTTC. This encodes CASSFGRYNEQFF.

The chain combines TRBV6-5 with TRBJ2-7; D gene unclear. Trimming took off 0 bases at V and 6 bases at J, with 18 bases between the two ends. The CDR3 is 16 amino acids. Looked up from germline, CDR1 is MNHEY and CDR2 is SVGAGI. For the CDR3, the DNA is TGTGCCAGCAGTTACTCGAGGCTGGTTGGGATCGGCGAGCAGTACTTC. It translates to CASSYSRLVGIGEQYF.

The chain uses TRBV4-3 and TRBJ2-7; the D gene is possibly TRBD1 (5 bases). V was pared by 1 base and J by 5 bases, with 18 bases between. The CDR3 is made up of 16 amino acids. Germline V lookup: CDR1 LGHNA, CDR2 YSLEER. DNA for the CDR3: TGCGCCAGCAGCCAAGGATTCGCCTCAGGGTCCCACGAGCAGTACTTC. Translating it yields CASSQGFASGSHEQYF.

This clone was recorded only once. The CDR3 DNA reads TGTGCCAGCAGCACCGGGGACACAAGCTATGGCTACACCTTC. It codes for CASSTGDTSYGYTF. The V gene is TRBV5-4, the J gene TRBJ1-2; weak D call: TRBD1 (6 bases). Between the trimmed V and J ends, which lost 4 bases and 4 bases, there was a span of 14 bases. This CDR3 is built from 14 residues. The germline gives CDR1 SGHNT, CDR2 YYREEE (reference sequence).

The chain combines TRBV5-4 with TRBJ1-4; D not resolved. Looked up from germline, CDR1 is SGHNT and CDR2 is YYREEE (reference sequence). V lost 0 bases and J lost 3, with 9 bases in between. The CDR3 has 15 residues. DNA for the CDR3: TGTGCCAGCAGCTTGGACGGCAGGTCTAATGAAAAACTGTTTTTT. Translation: CASSLDGRSNEKLFF.

This chain links TRBV7-2 with TRBJ1-1; tentative D call: TRBD1 (5 bases). Between the trimmed V and J ends, which lost 5 bases and 10 bases, there was a span of 17 bases. The germline V gene encodes CDR1 SGHTA and CDR2 FQGNSA. This CDR3 is built from 13 residues. In DNA, the CDR3 is TGTGCCAGCAGCGCCCAGTGGGGGGGGATAGCTTTCTTT. Its protein product is CASSAQWGGIAFF.

The genes are TRBV5-1 and TRBJ2-1, with TRBD1 identical over 7 bases. The CDR3 has 15 residues. Trimming at V came to 3 bases and at J to 7 bases, leaving 10 bases not matched to a gene. Germline CDR1 SGHRS, CDR2 YFSETQ. The CDR3 sequence is CASSSRTGDWNEQFF. The DNA for the CDR3 is TGCGCCAGCAGCTCGAGGACAGGAGATTGGAATGAGCAGTTCTTC.

J is TRBJ2-3 and V is TRBV6-5; 7 bases align to TRBD1. Looked up from germline, CDR1 is MNHEY and CDR2 is SVGAGI. The J segment lost 4 bases and the V segment lost 2 bases, leaving 6 bases of the junction unmatched. The CDR3 spans 15 residues. The chain's CDR3 is CASSYGAGGPDTQYF. The DNA of the CDR3 is TGTGCCAGCAGTTACGGGGCAGGGGGTCCAGATACGCAGTATTTT.

V and J are TRBV27 and TRBJ1-1; tentative D call: TRBD1 (5 bases). Germline CDR1 MNHEY, CDR2 SMNVEV (reference sequence). The ends were cut back, 6 bases at V and 1 base at J, with 15 bases in the middle. This CDR3 spans 15 amino acids. The chain's CDR3 is CASSLSGLKNTEAFF. CDR3 in DNA: TGTGCCAGCAGCCTCTCGGGACTGAAGAACACTGAAGCTTTCTTT.

V is TRBV28 and J is TRBJ2-1, with 8 bases identical to TRBD1. Per germline, CDR1 MDHEN and CDR2 SYDVKM. The J segment lost 5 bases and the V segment lost 2 bases, leaving 8 bases of the junction unmatched. CDR3 length: 16 residues. The CDR3 DNA follows: TGTGCCAGCAGTTTAGCGGGACAGGTGGATAACAATGAGCAGTTCTTC. Its translation: CASSLAGQVDNNEQFF.